These 4 T cell receptor beta chains were all obtained from the same sample, sequenced in a study of CD8+ T cells in alopecia areata. Treatment here: oral pan-JAK inhibitor, 5-10 mg twice daily. Reverse transcription of extracted RNA yielded cDNA, which provided the sequencing template. Sequenced by immunoSEQ multiplex PCR; TCRdb stores in-frame clones only, minus some. The sample yields some 200,000 clones, roughly two fifths seen once. The sample consisted of CD4+ T cells sorted from blood, taken between weeks 36 and 40, from a patient treated with tofacitinib. The receptors originated from a human donor with alopecia areata.

The rearrangement uses TRBV4-2 and TRBJ2-7; 9 nucleotides line up with TRBD1. With 5 bases clipped from V and 2 bases from J, the junction kept 4 bases outside the gene matches. This CDR3 is 14 amino acids long. Per germline, CDR1 LGHNA and CDR2 YNFKEQ. CDR3 region: CASSTRTGAYEQYF. CDR3 sequence (DNA): TGTGCCAGCAGCACGAGGACAGGGGCCTACGAGCAGTACTTC.

In this sample, this clone turned up many times. The CDR3 nucleotides are TGTGCCAGCAGCAGGTCTAGAGCCGAGCAGTACTTC. Its protein product is CASSRSRAEQYF. The rearrangement uses TRBV7-9 and TRBJ2-7; D ambiguous. Germline loops: CDR1 SEHNR, CDR2 FQNEAQ (reference sequence). Between the trimmed V and J ends, which lost 5 bases and 6 bases, there was a span of 11 bases. The CDR3 runs to 12 residues.

This clone was recorded a few times. The chain links TRBV12-5 to TRBJ2-1; the D gene is possibly TRBD1 (5 bases). Trimming left V 9 bases short and J 2 bases short, with 14 bases between. This CDR3 spans 14 amino acids. Looked up from germline, CDR1 is LGHNT and CDR2 is FRNRAP. CDR3 coding DNA: TGTGCTAGCCAGGGAAGCCCGGCCTACAATGAGCAGTTCTTC. It is translated as CASQGSPAYNEQFF.

This chain joins TRBV7-9 and TRBJ2-5, with 7 positions matching TRBD1. Trimming at V came to 3 bases and at J to 11 bases, leaving 3 bases not matched to a gene. The germline V gene has CDR1 SEHNR and CDR2 FQNEAQ (reference sequence). This CDR3 has 11 amino acids. DNA for the CDR3: TGTGCCAGCAGCTTGGACAGGTTGCAGTACTTC. It specifies CASSLDRLQYF.